This T cell receptor beta chain emerged from a study of blood T cell repertoires in COVID-19. As for the study in general: COVID-19 samples, acute and convalescent, were from the United States, Italy and Spain. PBMCs, B-cell-depleted T cells, or T cells were the source of the cDNA or gDNA that made up the material.

Germline CDR1 KGHSH, CDR2 LQKENI. With V trimmed by 3 bases and J by 6 bases, 11 bases remained unmatched. The CDR3 covers 16 residues. In the original processing: Nucleated cell number was recorded as an estimate derived from reference gene primer amplification. Using immunoSEQ multiplex PCR, the repertoire was profiled, and TCRdb retains in-frame clones only, with some absent. V, J and clone size are those of that table, while D and trimming were read from the DNA. This table has around 380,000 clones, roughly 77% appearing once. This sequence originates from a human donor with acute or convalescent COVID-19. The donor label of this sample is uncertain. Sequencing used peripheral blood. The rearrangement links TRBV18 to TRBJ1-5; 7 bases align to TRBD1. CDR3 DNA: TGTGCCAGCTCACCCCAAGAAACAGGGGTAGGTCAGCCCCAGCATTTT. Its translation is CASSPQETGVGQPQHF.